A selection of T cell receptor beta chains follows, all from one sample in a study of cytomegalovirus exposure and HLA in healthy donors. Assay used: immunoSEQ multiplex PCR; TCRdb lists only in-frame clones, some missing. The sample contains approximately 110,000 clones, around 75% of which appear only once. The specimen sequenced was PBMCs. All receptors derive from a man aged 25-45 years in good health and CMV-seronegative. Each CDR3 is given with its conserved first and last residue. D genes are given only for firm matches. Clone size, where shown, is once, few, many, or a class for clones that have expanded.

size	J	D	V	length	DNA	CDR3
NA	TRBJ2-5	NA	TRBV30	15	TGTGCCTGGAGTCCTCCATGGGGGGAAGGAGAGACCCAGTACTTC	CAWSPPWGEGETQYF
NA	TRBJ1-5	NA	TRBV28	16	TGTGCCAGCAGTTTTGTGGGGCTGGTGCGCAATCAGCCCCAGCATTTT	CASSFVGLVRNQPQHF
NA	TRBJ2-7	NA	TRBV18	14	TGTGCCAGCTCCCCGATGGACCAGGCGGGAGAGCAGTACTTC	CASSPMDQAGEQYF
NA	TRBJ1-1	NA	TRBV9	13	TGTGCCAGCGGGCGGTCCGGGGGGACTGAAGCTTTCTTT	CASGRSGGTEAFF
NA	TRBJ1-1	NA	TRBV7-9	13	TGTGCCAGCAGCCCCCCACAGCGACGGGGAGCTTTCTTT	CASSPPQRRGAFF
NA	TRBJ2-6	TRBD2	TRBV11-2	15	TGTGCCAGCAGCCCTGCGGGGGTCGGGGCCAACGTCCTGACTTTC	CASSPAGVGANVLTF
NA	TRBJ1-5	NA	TRBV6-5	16	TGTGCCAGCAGTTCTCAGGGAACCTTTAGCAATCAGCCCCAGCATTTT	CASSSQGTFSNQPQHF
NA	TRBJ1-1	NA	TRBV27	13	TGTGCCAGCAGTGACAGAGTGAACACTGAAGCTTTCTTT	CASSDRVNTEAFF
once	TRBJ1-2	TRBD1	TRBV27	14	TGTGCCAGCAGGGGGACAGCAGCTAACTATGGCTACACCTTC	CASRGTAANYGYTF
NA	TRBJ2-1	NA	TRBV15	17	TGTGCCACCAGCAAATCCCTGGGGAGCGCCTCCTACAATGAGCAGTTCTTC	CATSKSLGSASYNEQFF
NA	TRBJ2-7	TRBD1	TRBV6-4	16	TGTGCCAGCAGTAGAACACCCGGGACAGGCCACTACGAGCAGTACTTC	CASSRTPGTGHYEQYF
few	TRBJ2-1	TRBD2	TRBV10-3	16	TGTGCCATCAGTGATTTTGCGTCTAGCGGTTACAATGAGCAGTTCTTC	CAISDFASSGYNEQFF
NA	TRBJ1-1	NA	TRBV29-1	13	TGCAGCGTTGTGGCCGATCACGCTAGAGCAGCTTTCTTT	CSVVADHARAAFF
NA	TRBJ1-1	NA	TRBV2	15	TGTGCCAGCAGTGAACAGGGGAGGGTGAACACTGAAGCTTTCTTT	CASSEQGRVNTEAFF
NA	TRBJ2-3	TRBD2	TRBV5-1	15	TGCGCCAGCAGCCCTACTAGCGGGGGGGAATCCCGGCAGTATTTT	CASSPTSGGESRQYF